The 9 T cell receptor beta chains below all came from one sample that was sequenced in a study of technical replicates of blood from several donors. Profiled with immunoSEQ multiplex PCR; TCRdb holds only in-frame clones, not every one. The sample lists around 97,000 clones, about 95% occurring once. Sample: T cells isolated from PBMCs. These TCRs come from a human donor in good health.

DNA of the CDR3: TGTGCCAGCAGCTTACATTCAGCGGGAGGGGAGCAGGATACGCAGTATTTT. Its protein product is CASSLHSAGGEQDTQYF. The V gene is TRBV7-2, the J gene TRBJ2-3, with TRBD2 matching 10 bases. CDR1 SGHTA and CDR2 FQGNSA come from the germline V gene. The V and J ends lost 2 bases and 6 bases, in that order; junction bases with no gene match: 11. This CDR3 is 17 amino acids long.

The chain links TRBV6-5 to TRBJ2-5, with 8 bases identical to TRBD1. V shed 2 bases, J shed 1 base, and the junction held 6 bases outside the gene matches. This CDR3 region has 16 residues. Germline V gene data show CDR1 as MNHEY and CDR2 as SVGAGI. CDR3 sequence reads: CASSYDRGSPQETQYF. In DNA, the CDR3 is TGTGCCAGCAGTTACGACAGGGGAAGCCCCCAAGAGACCCAGTACTTC.

This sequence joins TRBV28 and TRBJ1-3, with a tentative D call TRBD1 (5 bases). V lost 10 bases to trimming and J lost 4 bases, with 17 bases between them. CDR1 is MDHEN, CDR2 SYDVKM, per germline. This CDR3 is built from 14 residues. The CDR3 sequence is CATLGRTEGNTIYF. CDR3 nucleotides: TGTGCCACCCTGGGGCGAACGGAGGGAAACACCATATATTTT.

This sequence joins TRBV7-8 and TRBJ2-7; 7 nucleotides match TRBD1. Germline V gene lookup returns CDR1 SGHVS and CDR2 FQNEAQ. The CDR3 consists of 13 residues. The trim removed 4 bases at V and 5 bases at J, leaving 5 bases unmatched. This CDR3 reads CASSSRQGDEQYF. CDR3 bases: TGTGCCAGCAGCTCGAGGCAGGGGGACGAGCAGTACTTC.

V usage is TRBV6-1 and J usage is TRBJ2-3; D is ambiguous. V lost 1 base, J lost 0 bases, and 17 bases lay in between. The CDR3 consists of 18 residues. CDR1 and CDR2 (germline): MNHNS, SASEGT. The CDR3 nucleotides are TGTGCCAGCAGTGAAGGCCTTTTCCCGGTGACAAGCACAGATACGCAGTATTTT. This encodes CASSEGLFPVTSTDTQYF.

The chain couples TRBV7-6 to TRBJ2-1; possibly TRBD2 for D (5 bases). The germline CDR1 and CDR2 sequences are SGHVS and FNYEAQ. This CDR3 spans 16 amino acids. The ends were cut back, 2 bases at V and 1 base at J, with 12 bases in the middle. CDR3 sequence reads: CASSLKSTRSYNEQFF. The CDR3 DNA follows: TGTGCCAGCAGCTTAAAGAGCACTAGATCCTACAATGAGCAGTTCTTC.

The chain couples TRBV2 to TRBJ2-1, with a tentative D call TRBD2 (6 bases). There are 14 residues in the CDR3. The V end was cut by 3 bases, the J end by 4 bases, with 10 bases between. Per the germline V gene, CDR1 is SNHLY and CDR2 is FYNNEI. The CDR3 spells CASSETSRYNEQFF. CDR3 nucleotides: TGTGCCAGCAGTGAGACTAGTCGGTACAATGAGCAGTTCTTC. Looking up the rest from reference TRBV2 and TRBJ2-1 gives the full variable domain: EPEVTQTPSHQVTQMGQEVILRCVPISNHLYFYWYRQILGQKVEFLVSFYNNEISEKSEIFDDQFSVERPDGSNFTLKIRSTKLEDSAMYFCASSETSRYNEQFFGPGTRLTVL.

The rearrangement joins TRBV10-3 to TRBJ2-3; the D gene is possibly TRBD2 (6 bases). Germline V CDR1 and CDR2: ENHRY, SYGVKD. This CDR3 comprises 14 residues. V gave up 8 bases and J gave up 2 bases, with 14 bases separating them. The CDR3 DNA follows: TGTGCCATCGCCACTAGGGAGGTCACAGATACGCAGTATTTT. This translates into CAIATREVTDTQYF.

The rearrangement links TRBV11-3 to TRBJ2-2, with a possible D match to TRBD2 (5 bases). Deletions cut 1 base from V and 8 bases from J, with 5 bases between. Germline loops: CDR1 SGHNT, CDR2 YENEEA. CDR3 size: 12 residues. CDR3 amino acids: CASSLAGGELFF. CDR3 bases: TGTGCCAGCAGCTTAGCGGGAGGGGAGCTGTTTTTT.